The present entry profiles one TCR beta chain with its context. The target antigen is unknown. The sample is drawn from a study of T cell responses to AZD1222 COVID-19 vaccine. Study outcomes and limitations: Two AZD1222 administrations were followed by greater Spike-specific TCR breadth and depth.

Sequencing used immunoSEQ multiplex PCR; TCRdb keeps in-frame clones, though not all of them. The table lists roughly 150,000 clones, around nine tenths of them singletons. Both about-4-week and about-12-week second-dose recipients were combined. Trimming took 4 bases from V and 2 from J, leaving 14 bases between them. Germline assignment: CDR1 MGHRA and CDR2 YSYEKL. This CDR3 is 15 amino acids long. The V call is TRBV4-1, the J call TRBJ1-2, with D perhaps matching TRBD1 (6 bases). This sequence was found in an adult who received the AZD1222 COVID-19 vaccine. The sequencing used peripheral blood, collected 28 days after the second AZD1222 dose. The CDR3 DNA is TGCGCCAGCAGCCCGTGGGACAACTTAAACTATGGCTACACCTTC. As protein: CASSPWDNLNYGYTF.